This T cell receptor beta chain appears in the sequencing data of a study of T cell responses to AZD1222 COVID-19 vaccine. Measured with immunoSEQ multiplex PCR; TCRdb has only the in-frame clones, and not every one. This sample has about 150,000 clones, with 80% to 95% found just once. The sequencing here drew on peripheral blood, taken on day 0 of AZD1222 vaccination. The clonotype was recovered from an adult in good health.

CDR3 coding DNA: TGCGCCAGCAGCTTTACCGGGACTCCTAAAGAGACCCAGTACTTC. Translation: CASSFTGTPKETQYF. The chain carries TRBV5-1 and TRBJ2-5; TRBD2 is a possible D gene (6 bases). Trimming shortened V by 2 bases and J by 3 bases, and 14 bases separated the two germline ends. The CDR3 loop spans 15 amino acids. Germline CDR1 SGHRS, CDR2 YFSETQ. Full variable domain (outside the CDR3, taken from reference TRBV5-1 and TRBJ2-5): KAGVTQTPRYLIKTRGQQVTLSCSPISGHRSVSWYQQTPGQGLQFLFEYFSETQRNKGNFPGRFSGRQFSNSRSEMNVSTLELGDSALYLCASSFTGTPKETQYFGPGTRLLVL.